This T cell receptor beta chain came from a study of T cells in Graves' hyperthyroidism and ophthalmopathy. Findings of the study overall: Among clonotypes expanded in thyroid above 0.001, most were also found in blood.

What was amplified from RNA transcripts were TCR beta CDR3 regions. Primed by the HTBI set, a first-round RT-PCR was run on the TCR CDR3. TCRdb re-derived calls from the multiplex PCR reads in MiXCR, one entry per CDR3 protein. The profile shows 250,000 to 300,000 distinct CDR3 sequences, roughly 18% of them singletons. The table lists this clonotype with many counts. Its target is unknown. V was trimmed by 0 bases and J by 0 bases, leaving 10 bases between them. CDR3 length equals 15 residues. The germline gives CDR1 DFQATT, CDR2 SNEGSKA (reference sequence). Sequenced material: blood. The sequence derives from a man aged 50-60 years with Graves' ophthalmopathy. The V call is TRBV20-1, the J call TRBJ2-3; D uncertain. The CDR3 loop is CSARDWGLSTDTQYF. CDR3 coding DNA: TGCAGTGCTAGAGATTGGGGTTTAAGCACAGATACGCAGTATTTT.